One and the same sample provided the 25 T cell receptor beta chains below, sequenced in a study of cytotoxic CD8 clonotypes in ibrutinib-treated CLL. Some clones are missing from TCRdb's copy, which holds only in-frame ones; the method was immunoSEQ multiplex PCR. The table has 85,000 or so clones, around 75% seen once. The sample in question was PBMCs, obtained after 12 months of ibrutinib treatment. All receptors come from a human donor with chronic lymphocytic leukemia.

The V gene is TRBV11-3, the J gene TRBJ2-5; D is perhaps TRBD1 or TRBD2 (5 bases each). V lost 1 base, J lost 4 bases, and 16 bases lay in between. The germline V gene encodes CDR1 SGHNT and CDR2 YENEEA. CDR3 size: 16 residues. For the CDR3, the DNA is TGTGCCAGCAGCTTAGGCCAGGGAGCAGGCGTAGAGACCCAGTACTTC. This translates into CASSLGQGAGVETQYF.

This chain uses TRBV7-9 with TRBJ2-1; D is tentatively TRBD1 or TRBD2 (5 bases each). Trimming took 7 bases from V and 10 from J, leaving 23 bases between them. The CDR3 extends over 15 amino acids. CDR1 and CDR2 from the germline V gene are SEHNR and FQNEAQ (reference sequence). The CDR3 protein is CASTTTPGPHSEQFF. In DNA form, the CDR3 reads TGTGCCAGCACCACAACTCCGGGACCCCACTCCGAGCAGTTCTTC.

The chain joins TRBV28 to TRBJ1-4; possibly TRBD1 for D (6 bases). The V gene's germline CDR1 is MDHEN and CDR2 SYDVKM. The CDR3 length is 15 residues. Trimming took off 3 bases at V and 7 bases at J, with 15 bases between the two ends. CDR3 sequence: CASSLGGGEGEKLFF. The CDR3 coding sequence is TGTGCCAGCAGTTTGGGAGGGGGTGAGGGTGAAAAACTGTTTTTT.

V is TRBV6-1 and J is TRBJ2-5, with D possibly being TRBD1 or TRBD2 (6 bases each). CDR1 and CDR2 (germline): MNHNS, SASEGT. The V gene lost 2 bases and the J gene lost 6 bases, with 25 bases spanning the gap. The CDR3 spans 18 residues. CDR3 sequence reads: CASSEFGQGPTREKTQYF. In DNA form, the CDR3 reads TGTGCCAGCAGTGAATTTGGGCAGGGGCCCACCCGGGAGAAGACCCAGTACTTC.

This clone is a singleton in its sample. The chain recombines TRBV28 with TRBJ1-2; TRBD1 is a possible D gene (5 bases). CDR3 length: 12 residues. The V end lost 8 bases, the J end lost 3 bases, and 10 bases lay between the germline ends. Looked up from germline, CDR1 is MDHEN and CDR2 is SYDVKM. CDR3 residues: CASRGTYYGYTF. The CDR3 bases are TGTGCCAGCCGAGGGACTTACTATGGCTACACCTTC.

This CDR3 is CASSLSWGLNYEQYF. The CDR3 nucleotides read TGTGCCAGCAGCTTATCCTGGGGTCTAAATTACGAGCAGTACTTC. The chain carries TRBV7-8 and TRBJ2-7; D is ambiguous. CDR1 is SGHVS, CDR2 FQNEAQ, per germline. Trimming shortened V by 2 bases and J by 4 bases, and 15 bases separated the two germline ends. The length of the CDR3 is 15 residues.

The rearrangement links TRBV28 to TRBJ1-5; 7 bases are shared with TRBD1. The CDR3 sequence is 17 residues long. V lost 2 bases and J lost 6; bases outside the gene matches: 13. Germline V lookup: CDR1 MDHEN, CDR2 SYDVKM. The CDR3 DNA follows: TGTGCCAGCAGTTTAGGGGTTAGGGGGCGAGGTGGTCAGCCCCAGCATTTT. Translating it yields CASSLGVRGRGGQPQHF.

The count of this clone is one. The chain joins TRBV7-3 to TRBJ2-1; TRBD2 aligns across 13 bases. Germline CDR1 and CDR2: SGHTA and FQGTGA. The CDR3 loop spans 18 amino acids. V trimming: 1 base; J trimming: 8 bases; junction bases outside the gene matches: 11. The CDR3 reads CASSLIGTSGALRDEQFF. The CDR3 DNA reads TGTGCCAGCAGCTTAATAGGGACTAGCGGGGCCCTCCGGGATGAGCAGTTCTTC.

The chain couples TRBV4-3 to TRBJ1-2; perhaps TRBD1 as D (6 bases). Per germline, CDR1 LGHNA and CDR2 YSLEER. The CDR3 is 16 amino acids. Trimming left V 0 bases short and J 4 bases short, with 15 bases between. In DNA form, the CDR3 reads TGCGCCAGCAGCCAAGAGGTGGGCAGGGGTAGCTATGGCTACACCTTC. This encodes CASSQEVGRGSYGYTF.

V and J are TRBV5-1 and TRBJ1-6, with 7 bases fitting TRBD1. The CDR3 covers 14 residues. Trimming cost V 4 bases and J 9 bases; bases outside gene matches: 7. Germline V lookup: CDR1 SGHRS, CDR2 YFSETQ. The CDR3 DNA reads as TGCGCCAGCAGCCCGGGACAGTTCGGTTCACCCCTCCACTTT. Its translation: CASSPGQFGSPLHF.

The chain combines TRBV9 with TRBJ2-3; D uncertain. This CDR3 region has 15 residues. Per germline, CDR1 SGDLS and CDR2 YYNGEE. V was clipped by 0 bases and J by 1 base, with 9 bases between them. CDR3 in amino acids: CASSVEGRRTDTQYF. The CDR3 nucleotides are TGTGCCAGCAGCGTAGAAGGCAGACGCACAGATACGCAGTATTTT.

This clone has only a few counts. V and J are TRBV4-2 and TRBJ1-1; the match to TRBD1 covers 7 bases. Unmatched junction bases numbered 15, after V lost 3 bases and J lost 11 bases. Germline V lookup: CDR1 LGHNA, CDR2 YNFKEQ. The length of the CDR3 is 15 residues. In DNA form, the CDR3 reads TGTGCCAGCAGCCACCCCCAAGAGGACAGGCCTCGGGCTTTCTTT. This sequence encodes CASSHPQEDRPRAFF.

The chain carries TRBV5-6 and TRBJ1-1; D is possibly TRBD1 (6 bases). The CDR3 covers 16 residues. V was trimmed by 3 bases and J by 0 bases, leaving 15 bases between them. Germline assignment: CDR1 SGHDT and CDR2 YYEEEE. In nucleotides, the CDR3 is TGTGCCAGCAGCTGGGCCCCCTGGGGGCTGAACACTGAAGCTTTCTTT. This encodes CASSWAPWGLNTEAFF.

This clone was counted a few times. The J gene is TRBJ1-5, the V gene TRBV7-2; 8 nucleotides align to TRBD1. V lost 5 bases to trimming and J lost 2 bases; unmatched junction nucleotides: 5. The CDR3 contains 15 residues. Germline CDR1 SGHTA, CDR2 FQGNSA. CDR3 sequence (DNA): TGTGCCAGCAGCCTGAAGGGACAGGGCAATCAGCCCCAGCATTTT. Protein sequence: CASSLKGQGNQPQHF. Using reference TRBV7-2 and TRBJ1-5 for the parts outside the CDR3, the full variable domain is GAGVSQSPSNKVTEKGKDVELRCDPISGHTALYWYRQSLGQGLEFLIYFQGNSAPDKSGLPSDRFSAERTGGSVSTLTIQRTQQEDSAVYLCASSLKGQGNQPQHFGDGTRLSIL.

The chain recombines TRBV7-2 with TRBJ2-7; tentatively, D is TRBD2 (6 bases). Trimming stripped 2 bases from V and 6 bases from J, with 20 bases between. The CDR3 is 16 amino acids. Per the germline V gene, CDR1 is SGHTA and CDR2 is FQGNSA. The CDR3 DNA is TGTGCCAGCAGCTTATGGGGCGGGGCCATCTGGTCCGAGCAGTACTTC. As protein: CASSLWGGAIWSEQYF.

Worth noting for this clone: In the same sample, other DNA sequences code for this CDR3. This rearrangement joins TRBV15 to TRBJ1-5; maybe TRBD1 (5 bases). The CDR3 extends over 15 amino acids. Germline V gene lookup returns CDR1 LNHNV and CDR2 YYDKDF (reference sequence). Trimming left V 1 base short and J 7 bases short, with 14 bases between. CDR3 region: CATSRGGPTGQPQHF. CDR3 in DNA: TGTGCCACCAGCAGAGGGGGCCCGACGGGGCAGCCCCAGCATTTT.

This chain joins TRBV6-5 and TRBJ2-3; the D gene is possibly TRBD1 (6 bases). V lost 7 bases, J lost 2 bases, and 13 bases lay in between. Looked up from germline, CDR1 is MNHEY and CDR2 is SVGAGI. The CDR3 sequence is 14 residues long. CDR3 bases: TGTGCCAGCACCAGGGACACCCTCACAGATACGCAGTATTTT. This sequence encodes CASTRDTLTDTQYF.

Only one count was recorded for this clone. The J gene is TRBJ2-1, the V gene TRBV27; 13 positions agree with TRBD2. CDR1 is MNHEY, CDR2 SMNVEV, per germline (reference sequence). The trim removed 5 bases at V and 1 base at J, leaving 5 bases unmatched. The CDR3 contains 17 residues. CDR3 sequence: CASSPGTSGNSYNEQFF. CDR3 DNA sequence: TGTGCCAGCAGTCCTGGGACTAGCGGGAATTCCTACAATGAGCAGTTCTTC.

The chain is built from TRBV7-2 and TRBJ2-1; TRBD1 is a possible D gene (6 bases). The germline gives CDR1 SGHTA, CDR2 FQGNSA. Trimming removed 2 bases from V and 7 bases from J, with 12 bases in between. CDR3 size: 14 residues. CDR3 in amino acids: CASSLLGAWNEQFF. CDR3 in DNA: TGTGCCAGCAGCTTATTGGGGGCCTGGAATGAGCAGTTCTTC. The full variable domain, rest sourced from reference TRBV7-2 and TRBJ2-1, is GAGVSQSPSNKVTEKGKDVELRCDPISGHTALYWYRQSLGQGLEFLIYFQGNSAPDKSGLPSDRFSAERTGGSVSTLTIQRTQQEDSAVYLCASSLLGAWNEQFFGPGTRLTVL.

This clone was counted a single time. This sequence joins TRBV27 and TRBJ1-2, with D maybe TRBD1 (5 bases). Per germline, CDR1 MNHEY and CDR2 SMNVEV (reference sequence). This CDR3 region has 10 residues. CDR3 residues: CAGVGYGYTF. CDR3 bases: TGTGCGGGGGTTGGCTATGGCTACACCTTC.

CDR3 region: CASSPPDRPWEQYF. The CDR3, as DNA: TGTGCCAGCAGCCCGCCCGACAGACCGTGGGAGCAGTACTTC. This chain uses TRBV28 with TRBJ2-7, with TRBD1 as a possible D gene (5 bases). The ends were cut back, 6 bases at V and 7 bases at J, with 19 bases in the middle. This CDR3 region has 14 residues. In germline, CDR1 is MDHEN, CDR2 SYDVKM.

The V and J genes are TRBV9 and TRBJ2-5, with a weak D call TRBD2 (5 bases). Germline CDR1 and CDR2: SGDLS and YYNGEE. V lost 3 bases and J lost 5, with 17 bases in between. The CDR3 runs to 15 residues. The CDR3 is CASSAGWGAPETQYF. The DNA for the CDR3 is TGTGCCAGCAGCGCCGGCTGGGGAGCACCGGAGACCCAGTACTTC.

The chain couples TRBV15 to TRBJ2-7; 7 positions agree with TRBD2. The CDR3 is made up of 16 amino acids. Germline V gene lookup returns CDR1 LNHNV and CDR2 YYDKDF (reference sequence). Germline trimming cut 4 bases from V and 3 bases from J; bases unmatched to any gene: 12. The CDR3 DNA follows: TGTGCCACCAGCACCCGACTAGCAGGGTCGCTCTACGAGCAGTACTTC. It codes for CATSTRLAGSLYEQYF.

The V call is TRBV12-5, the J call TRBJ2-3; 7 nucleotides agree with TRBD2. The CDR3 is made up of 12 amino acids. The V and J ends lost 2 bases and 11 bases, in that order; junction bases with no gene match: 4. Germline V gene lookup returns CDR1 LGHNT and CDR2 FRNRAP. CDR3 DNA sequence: TGTGCTAGTGGTTTGAGCGGGACGCAGCAGTATTTT. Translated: CASGLSGTQQYF.

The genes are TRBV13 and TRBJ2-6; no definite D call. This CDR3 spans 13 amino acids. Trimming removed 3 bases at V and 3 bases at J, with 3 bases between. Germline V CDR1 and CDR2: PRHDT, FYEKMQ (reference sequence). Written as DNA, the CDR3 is TGTGCCAGCAGCTTCGGTGGGGCCAACGTCCTGACTTTC. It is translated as CASSFGGANVLTF.